The source of this T cell receptor (beta chain) is a study of OX40 agonist ivuxolimab in advanced cancers. Whole-study results and caveats: Researchers did not determine the expanded peripheral T cells' antigen specificity. Compared with others, partial responders at 0.1-3.0 mg/kg displayed clonal expansion among the lowest.

The ends were cut back, 1 base at V and 4 bases at J, with 9 bases in the middle. This CDR3 is built from 13 residues. Germline V gene data show CDR1 as SGHKS and CDR2 as YYEKEE (reference sequence). In its sample, this clone was seen once. The antigen remains unidentified. Distinct nucleotide sequences in the sample also encode this CDR3. Libraries were prepared by immunoSEQ multiplex PCR; TCRdb keeps only in-frame clonotypes and omits some of them. The sample has approximately 49,000 clones, about 88% seen once. Sequencing used CD4+ or CD8+ T cells sorted from blood, obtained in a trial of the OX40 agonist ivuxolimab. The V and J genes are TRBV5-5 and TRBJ2-7; D is uncertain. This clonotype originated in an adult with an advanced solid tumor such as melanoma, head and neck, liver or kidney cancer. CDR3 amino acids: CASSLRSSYEQYF. The CDR3 DNA reads TGTGCCAGCAGCTTGAGGTCTTCTTACGAGCAGTACTTC. Full variable domain (missing parts from reference TRBV5-5 and TRBJ2-7): DAGVTQSPTHLIKTRGQQVTLRCSPISGHKSVSWYQQVLGQGPQFIFQYYEKEERGRGNFPDRFSARQFPNYSSELNVNALLLGDSALYLCASSLRSSYEQYFGPGTRLTVT.